This is a list of T cell receptor beta chains from one sample in a study of beta chain features in type 1 diabetes. The repertoire was sequenced with immunoSEQ multiplex PCR; TCRdb's copy has only in-frame clones and lacks some. The profile shows under 95,000 clones, about 32% of them singletons. The sequencing sample was made of stem cell memory CD4+ T cells from blood. All receptors derive from a woman younger than 35 in good health. CDR3s include the opening cysteine and the closing phenylalanine or tryptophan. Each record gives: CDR3 protein, CDR3 DNA, D gene, clone size, J gene, V gene. A D gene is named only where the DNA matches it firmly. For some rows the clone size is stated as once, few or many, or as a class when expanded; others skip it.

CASSIDRGQETQYF TGTGCCAGCAGCATTGACAGGGGACAAGAGACCCAGTACTTC TRBD1 - TRBJ2-5 TRBV5-4
CSVYKQGAGELFF TGCAGCGTGTATAAACAGGGGGCCGGGGAGCTGTTTTTT TRBD1 few TRBJ2-2 TRBV29-1
CASSPGQGYKNEKLFF TGTGCTAGCAGCCCGGGACAGGGTTATAAAAATGAAAAACTGTTTTTT TRBD1 - TRBJ1-4 TRBV7-7
CASSYPGQGDTEAFF TGTGCCAGCAGTTATCCGGGACAGGGGGACACTGAAGCTTTCTTT TRBD1 - TRBJ1-1 TRBV6-6
CASSERVSTEAFF TGTGCCAGCAGTGAAAGAGTCTCCACTGAAGCTTTCTTT - - TRBJ1-1 TRBV25-1
CASSLGQAAGNTIYF TGTGCCAGCAGCTTAGGACAGGCTGCAGGAAACACCATATATTTT - - TRBJ1-3 TRBV7-9
CASSLSAGSTTDTQYF TGCGCCAGCAGCCTTTCCGCGGGGAGCACGACAGATACGCAGTATTTT - few TRBJ2-3 TRBV4-1
CASSRQTDTFF TGTGCCAGCAGTCGTCAAACGGACACGTTTTTT - - TRBJ2-2 TRBV6-6
CASSLPGLAGVEQFF TGTGCCAGTAGTTTACCGGGACTAGCGGGAGTTGAGCAGTTCTTC TRBD2 - TRBJ2-1 TRBV19
CASRPGVLGYGYTF TGTGCCAGCAGGCCAGGGGTGCTCGGCTATGGCTACACCTTC - - TRBJ1-2 TRBV7-2
CASSLQKGYTF TGTGCCAGCAGCCTGCAGAAGGGCTACACCTTC - few TRBJ1-2 TRBV7-9
CASSPSQASYEQYF TGTGCCAGCAGCCCCTCACAGGCCTCCTACGAGCAGTACTTC - - TRBJ2-7 TRBV7-9
CASSPGPGGEQYF TGCGCCAGCAGCCCAGGACCGGGGGGCGAGCAGTACTTC TRBD2 - TRBJ2-7 TRBV5-1
CASSLSAGGRQETQYF TGTGCCAGCAGCTTATCAGCGGGGGGGAGACAAGAGACCCAGTACTTC TRBD2 few TRBJ2-5 TRBV7-2
CASSRYGTSPNEQFF TGTGCCAGCAGCAGGTACGGGACTAGCCCCAATGAGCAGTTCTTC TRBD2 - TRBJ2-1 TRBV6-1
CASRMDFLSGQFF TGTGCCAGCAGAATGGACTTTTTGTCGGGGCAGTTCTTC - - TRBJ2-1 TRBV2
CAWSVLGGNYGYTF TGTGCCTGGAGTGTTCTAGGGGGTAACTATGGCTACACCTTC - few TRBJ1-2 TRBV30
CASRTSGGNNEQFF TGTGCCAGTCGGACTAGCGGGGGGAACAATGAGCAGTTCTTC TRBD2 - TRBJ2-1 TRBV19
CASSLRGQGPDTQYF TGTGCCAGCAGCTTACGGGGACAGGGCCCAGATACGCAGTATTTT TRBD1 few TRBJ2-3 TRBV7-2
CASSFFTTGRTEAFF TGTGCCAGCAGCTTTTTTACGACAGGGCGGACTGAAGCTTTCTTT TRBD1 - TRBJ1-1 TRBV11-2
CASSPGRQGFEQFF TGTGCCAGCTCCCCGGGCAGACAGGGATTTGAGCAGTTCTTC TRBD1 few TRBJ2-1 TRBV18
CASSLGGDPYNEQFF TGCGCCAGCAGCTTGGGGGGGGACCCCTACAATGAGCAGTTCTTC - - TRBJ2-1 TRBV5-1
CASSPRPDSSYNEQFF TGTGCCAGCAGCCCCCGTCCGGACAGCTCCTACAATGAGCAGTTCTTC - - TRBJ2-1 TRBV11-2
CASSQSYPGEGAKYNEQFF TGCGCCAGCAGTCAATCGTACCCCGGAGAGGGGGCGAAGTACAATGAGCAGTTCTTC TRBD1 - TRBJ2-1 TRBV23-1
CASSPGTASSTDTQYF TGTGCCAGCAGCCCTGGGACAGCCTCTAGCACAGATACGCAGTATTTT TRBD1 - TRBJ2-3 TRBV11-2
CASSPGQREAFF TGCGCCAGCAGCCCCGGACAGCGTGAAGCTTTCTTT - - TRBJ1-1 TRBV5-1
CATSRGVAGELFF TGTGCCACCAGCAGAGGAGTCGCGGGGGAGCTGTTTTTT - - TRBJ2-2 TRBV15
CAWSVQFRREGYGYTF TGTGCCTGGAGTGTACAGTTCAGGAGGGAGGGCTATGGCTACACCTTC - few TRBJ1-2 TRBV30
CASSPGSGLAGSSGELFF TGCGCCAGCAGCCCGGGAAGTGGGCTAGCGGGGTCCTCCGGGGAGCTGTTTTTT TRBD2 - TRBJ2-2 TRBV5-1
CAWGTGTGRGYTF TGTGCCTGGGGGACAGGGACAGGACGTGGCTACACCTTC TRBD1 few TRBJ1-2 TRBV30
CASRPLLASSYEQYF TGTGCCAGCAGGCCACTACTAGCGAGCTCCTACGAGCAGTACTTC TRBD2 - TRBJ2-7 TRBV6-1
CASSDPRQGNTEAFF TGTGCCAGCAGCGACCCCCGACAGGGGAACACTGAAGCTTTCTTT TRBD1 - TRBJ1-1 TRBV11-2
CASSPDRGYGYTF TGCGCCAGCAGCCCTGACAGGGGCTATGGCTACACCTTC TRBD1 - TRBJ1-2 TRBV5-1
CAGSTTGRELFF TGTGCCGGCAGTACAACAGGGAGGGAGCTGTTTTTT - - TRBJ2-2 TRBV2
CASTGEKTQYF TGTGCCTCGACAGGGGAGAAGACCCAGTACTTC TRBD1 many TRBJ2-5 TRBV30
CASSGNRLGTEAFF TGCGCCAGCAGCGGAAACAGGTTGGGGACTGAAGCTTTCTTT - - TRBJ1-1 TRBV5-1
CASSPRVGRANQPQHF TGTGCCAGTAGTCCCCGAGTAGGCAGGGCCAATCAGCCCCAGCATTTT - - TRBJ1-5 TRBV19
CASSQVRTSGTDTQYF TGTGCCAGCAGCCAAGTTAGGACTTCGGGCACAGATACGCAGTATTTT - few TRBJ2-3 TRBV4-2
CASSPTGLYNSPLHF TGTGCCAGCAGCCCGACAGGGCTCTATAATTCACCCCTCCACTTT TRBD1 - TRBJ1-6 TRBV6-6
CAISEPGIATEAFF TGTGCCATCAGTGAGCCAGGGATCGCCACTGAAGCTTTCTTT - - TRBJ1-1 TRBV10-3
CASSPRLRNEQFF TGTGCCAGCAGCCCCCGGCTGAGGAATGAGCAGTTCTTC - many TRBJ2-1 TRBV13
CSVEVPGGAYEQYF TGCAGCGTTGAAGTCCCCGGGGGGGCCTACGAGCAGTACTTC TRBD2 - TRBJ2-7 TRBV29-1
CASSRAGDSTDTQYF TGCGCCAGCAGCCGGGCGGGAGATAGCACAGATACGCAGTATTTT TRBD2 - TRBJ2-3 TRBV5-1
CASSLGGSYGYTF TGTGCCAGCAGCTTAGGCGGAAGCTATGGCTACACCTTC - few TRBJ1-2 TRBV5-4
CASSPSGSELKNIQYF TGTGCCAGCAGCCCTAGCGGGAGTGAGCTGAAAAACATTCAGTACTTC TRBD2 few TRBJ2-4 TRBV5-4
CASSFNSGNTIYF TGCGCCAGCAGCTTTAACAGTGGAAACACCATATATTTT - - TRBJ1-3 TRBV5-1
CASSLIGGRTEAFF TGTGCCAGCAGCTTAATTGGGGGGAGGACTGAAGCTTTCTTT - - TRBJ1-1 TRBV11-2
CASSPDRDYEQYF TGTGCCAGCAGCCCAGACAGGGACTACGAGCAGTACTTC TRBD1 few TRBJ2-7 TRBV2
CASSPGLAKTQYF TGTGCCAGCAGCCCCGGGTTAGCGAAGACCCAGTACTTC - few TRBJ2-5 TRBV11-2
CASSPWRATNEKLFF TGTGCCAGCAGCCCGTGGAGGGCAACTAATGAAAAACTGTTTTTT - - TRBJ1-4 TRBV7-9
CASGLTGSYEQYF TGCGCCAGCGGCCTGACAGGGTCCTACGAGCAGTACTTC TRBD1 few TRBJ2-7 TRBV5-1
CASSYSRQGHGYTF TGTGCCAGCAGTTACTCGCGCCAGGGTCATGGCTACACCTTC - - TRBJ1-2 TRBV6-5